This TCR beta chain was retrieved from a study of T cell responses to AZD1222 COVID-19 vaccine. Findings of the study overall: Spike-specific TCR breadth and depth rose after two AZD1222 doses. Clonal diversity was possibly underestimated, and the donors were mostly white British, with more females.

Measured with immunoSEQ multiplex PCR; TCRdb has only the in-frame clones, and not every one. Altogether about 96,000 clones are present, around nine tenths being singletons, with the ten largest covering approximately 5.2%. As to this clone: Antigen: not known.

The CDR3 loop spans 16 amino acids. Germline assignment: CDR1 MNHNS and CDR2 SASEGT. J was trimmed by 5 bases and V by 2 bases; bases with no gene match: 11. Here the sequenced sample was peripheral blood, taken on day 0 of MenACWY control vaccination. The sequence was obtained from an adult in good health. J is TRBJ2-5 and V is TRBV6-1; 7 bases line up with TRBD1. CDR3 region: CASSESGRQGRETQYF. The CDR3, as DNA: TGTGCCAGCAGTGAAAGTGGGCGACAGGGAAGGGAGACCCAGTACTTC.